Following are 22 T cell receptor beta chains from one sample sequenced in a study of T cell responses to AZD1222 COVID-19 vaccine. The table came from immunoSEQ multiplex PCR; TCRdb's copy has only in-frame clones and leaves some out. The data hold 99,000 or so clones, with around nine tenths observed a single time. This specimen was peripheral blood, taken 28 days after the second dose of the MenACWY control vaccine. The receptor set was obtained from an adult who received the MenACWY meningococcal vaccine as a control.

The table lists this clone with a count of one. J is TRBJ1-1 and V is TRBV11-2; TRBD1 is a possible D gene (6 bases). This CDR3 contains 14 residues. Germline values: CDR1 SGHAT, CDR2 FQNNGV. Trimming stripped 1 base from V and 8 bases from J, with 14 bases between. The CDR3 is CASSLVLTGYEAFF. The CDR3 nucleotides are TGTGCCAGCAGCTTAGTGTTGACAGGTTACGAAGCTTTCTTT.

The V and J genes are TRBV6-6 and TRBJ2-3, with D possibly TRBD2 on 6 matching bases. Germline V lookup: CDR1 MNHNY, CDR2 SVGAGI (reference sequence). Deletions cut 0 bases from V and 6 bases from J, with 13 bases between. There are 15 residues in the CDR3. The DNA for the CDR3 is TGTGCCAGCAGTTACTCGAGAGCCCGGGAGGATACGCAGTATTTT. It translates to CASSYSRAREDTQYF.

The V call is TRBV7-2, the J call TRBJ1-3; no clear D. Looked up from germline, CDR1 is SGHTA and CDR2 is FQGNSA. The CDR3 has 17 amino acids. The V and J ends lost 1 base and 0 bases respectively, with 13 bases between them. The CDR3 sequence is CASSLGSLSSSGNTIYF. In DNA form, the CDR3 reads TGTGCCAGCAGCTTAGGGAGCCTGTCGAGCTCTGGAAACACCATATATTTT.

The chain combines TRBV27 with TRBJ1-1, with D perhaps matching TRBD1 (6 bases). Trimming shortened V by 8 bases and J by 2 bases, and 12 bases separated the two germline ends. In germline, CDR1 is MNHEY, CDR2 SMNVEV (reference sequence). The CDR3 runs to 13 residues. CDR3: CASGLGTNTEAFF. CDR3 DNA sequence: TGTGCCAGCGGTCTGGGGACAAACACTGAAGCTTTCTTT.

The rearrangement joins TRBV4-3 to TRBJ2-3; D may match TRBD1 or TRBD2 (7 bases each). Trimming pared 1 base from V and 3 bases from J, leaving 17 bases between. The germline V gene encodes CDR1 LGHNA and CDR2 YSLEER. This CDR3 comprises 17 residues. The CDR3 protein is CASSQAGGAKVTDTQYF. CDR3 in DNA: TGCGCCAGCAGCCAAGCAGGGGGGGCCAAAGTAACAGATACGCAGTATTTT.

This chain uses TRBV4-1 with TRBJ2-2, with D tentatively TRBD1 (6 bases). This CDR3 has 14 amino acids. V lost 3 bases to trimming and J lost 1 base, with 6 bases between them. The germline V gene encodes CDR1 MGHRA and CDR2 YSYEKL. Written as DNA, the CDR3 is TGCGCCAGCAGCCAGGGACAGAACACCGGGGAGCTGTTTTTT. Translated, it gives CASSQGQNTGELFF.

The J gene is TRBJ2-7, the V gene TRBV4-1; the match to TRBD2 covers 9 bases. CDR1 is MGHRA and CDR2 is YSYEKL in the germline V gene. J lost 2 bases, V lost 2 bases, and 7 bases had no gene match. The CDR3 totals 16 residues. CDR3 protein: CASSQPLAGHTYEQYF. In nucleotides, the CDR3 is TGCGCCAGCAGCCAACCTCTAGCGGGGCATACCTACGAGCAGTACTTC.

This chain joins TRBV7-9 and TRBJ1-2; possible D gene TRBD1, 5 bases. The germline gives CDR1 SEHNR, CDR2 FQNEAQ (reference sequence). This CDR3 is built from 13 residues. V lost 0 bases and J lost 8, with 10 bases in between. CDR3 in amino acids: CASSLAQGLGYTF. The CDR3 DNA sequence: TGTGCCAGCAGCTTAGCGCAGGGTCTGGGCTACACCTTC.

The chain combines TRBV3-1 (or the pseudogene TRBV3-2) with TRBJ1-3; tentatively, D is TRBD1 (5 bases). CDR3 length: 14 residues. Trimming pared 5 bases from V and 4 bases from J, leaving 12 bases between. Germline V gene sequence: CDR1 LGHDT, CDR2 YNNKEL (reference sequence). The CDR3 bases are TGTGCCAGCAGCTTCGGGACCTTAGGAAACACCATATATTTT. Translation: CASSFGTLGNTIYF.

This chain connects TRBV9 to TRBJ2-4; 9 bases are a match to TRBD1. The CDR3 consists of 14 residues. Per the germline V gene, CDR1 is SGDLS and CDR2 is YYNGEE. V was clipped by 3 bases and J by 8 bases; unmatched bases: 6. The DNA for the CDR3 is TGTGCCAGCAGCGCAACAGGGGGCGCGGACATTCAGTACTTC. Its protein is CASSATGGADIQYF.

The chain links TRBV27 to TRBJ1-2; 7 bases agree with TRBD1. Germline values: CDR1 MNHEY, CDR2 SMNVEV (reference sequence). Trimming cost V 3 bases and J 4 bases; bases outside gene matches: 5. The CDR3 is made up of 14 amino acids. The CDR3 bases are TGTGCCAGCAGTTTTAGCAGGGGGGGCTATGGCTACACCTTC. Translating it yields CASSFSRGGYGYTF.

The CDR3 region is CASSQVVGGVNQPQHF. The CDR3, as DNA: TGCGCCAGCAGCCAAGTGGTCGGGGGCGTGAATCAGCCCCAGCATTTT. The rearrangement links TRBV4-1 to TRBJ1-5; D might be TRBD1 (6 bases). This CDR3 comprises 16 residues. CDR1 and CDR2 (germline): MGHRA, YSYEKL. The germline V and J ends were trimmed by 1 base and 4 bases, with 14 bases remaining between them.

The chain uses TRBV18 and TRBJ2-2, with D uncertain. The CDR3 extends over 17 amino acids. The V gene lost 2 bases and the J gene lost 6 bases, with 19 bases spanning the gap. The V gene's germline CDR1 is KGHSH and CDR2 LQKENI. DNA for the CDR3: TGTGCCAGCTCACCATTAGGGATACTACTTAGATCCGGGGAGCTGTTTTTT. This codes for CASSPLGILLRSGELFF.

This chain links TRBV14 with TRBJ2-5; 9 bases map to TRBD2. Germline CDR1 SGHDN, CDR2 FVKESK. The length of the CDR3 is 15 residues. The V segment lost 4 bases and the J segment 8 bases; nucleotides outside the gene matches: 11. CDR3 sequence reads: CASSRRDRAGGTQYF. DNA for the CDR3: TGTGCCAGCAGCCGCCGGGACAGAGCGGGAGGAACCCAGTACTTC.

J is TRBJ1-2 and V is TRBV7-9; D gene unclear. CDR1 is SEHNR, CDR2 FQNEAQ, per germline (reference sequence). With 3 bases removed from V and 1 base from J, the gap between germline ends came to 6 bases. The CDR3 has 13 residues. Written as DNA, the CDR3 is TGTGCCAGCAGCTTTGAGGGTAACTATGGCTACACCTTC. Its protein is CASSFEGNYGYTF. Supplemented by reference TRBV7-9 and TRBJ1-2, the full variable domain reads DTGVSQNPRHKITKRGQNVTFRCDPISEHNRLYWYRQTLGQGPEFLTYFQNEAQLEKSRLLSDRFSAERPKGSFSTLEIQRTEQGDSAMYLCASSFEGNYGYTFGSGTRLTVV.

CDR3 in amino acids: CASSHDRARGYGYTF. CDR3 in DNA: TGTGCCAGCAGCCACGACAGGGCCCGAGGTTATGGCTACACCTTC. This chain connects TRBV7-2 to TRBJ1-2; TRBD1 matches 7 bases. J lost 5 bases, V lost 5 bases, and 11 bases had no gene match. CDR3 length: 15 amino acids. CDR1 and CDR2 (germline): SGHTA, FQGNSA.

This rearrangement joins TRBV11-2 to TRBJ1-5; perhaps TRBD1 as D (6 bases). Germline CDR1 SGHAT, CDR2 FQNNGV. The CDR3 contains 15 residues. Trimming shortened V by 5 bases and J by 2 bases, and 13 bases separated the two germline ends. CDR3 in amino acids: CASSPTRGGNQPQHF. The CDR3, as DNA: TGTGCCAGCAGCCCTACGAGGGGGGGCAATCAGCCCCAGCATTTT.

The rearrangement joins TRBV19 to TRBJ2-7; D possibly corresponds to TRBD2 (6 bases). V was trimmed by 6 bases and J by 5 bases, leaving 17 bases between them. Germline V gene sequence: CDR1 LNHDA, CDR2 SQIVND (reference sequence). The CDR3 extends over 14 amino acids. The CDR3 sequence: CASRLSAGSDEQYF. CDR3 sequence (DNA): TGTGCCAGTAGGCTTTCGGCGGGGAGCGACGAGCAGTACTTC.

This chain joins TRBV19 and TRBJ2-7; D is tentatively TRBD1 or TRBD2 (5 bases each). Germline V gene lookup returns CDR1 LNHDA and CDR2 SQIVND (reference sequence). The V and J ends lost 7 bases and 4 bases respectively, with 11 bases between them. This CDR3 region has 12 residues. CDR3 protein: CASKRDGYEQYF. The CDR3 nucleotides read TGTGCCAGTAAAAGGGACGGATACGAGCAGTACTTC. The full variable domain, with the rest looked up from reference TRBV19 and TRBJ2-7, is DGGITQSPKYLFRKEGQNVTLSCEQNLNHDAMYWYRQDPGQGLRLIYYSQIVNDFQKGDIAEGYSVSREKKESFPLTVTSAQKNPTAFYLCASKRDGYEQYFGPGTRLTVT.

The chain joins TRBV6-5 to TRBJ2-2; D is uncertain. V was clipped by 7 bases and J by 3 bases, with 15 bases between them. Germline V gene lookup returns CDR1 MNHEY and CDR2 SVGAGI. This CDR3 is built from 15 residues. The CDR3 spells CASTPRRVDTGELFF. As DNA, the CDR3 is TGTGCCAGCACCCCCCGAAGGGTGGACACCGGGGAGCTGTTTTTT.

This chain links TRBV6-4 with TRBJ2-7, with D possibly being TRBD2 (6 bases). The CDR3 totals 14 residues. V lost 3 bases to trimming and J lost 7 bases, with 16 bases between them. The V gene's germline CDR1 is MRHNA and CDR2 SNTAGT. CDR3 nucleotides: TGTGCCAGCAGTGATCAGGCGGGGCATGGGGAGCAGTACTTC. This translates into CASSDQAGHGEQYF.

This chain uses TRBV7-9 with TRBJ1-3; tentative D call: TRBD1 (6 bases). The V end lost 2 bases, the J end lost 4 bases, and 9 bases lay between the germline ends. The germline V gene has CDR1 SEHNR and CDR2 FQNEAQ (reference sequence). This CDR3 spans 14 amino acids. The CDR3 DNA sequence: TGTGCCAGCAGCTTAACCAGGGGCGGAAACACCATATATTTT. It translates to CASSLTRGGNTIYF.